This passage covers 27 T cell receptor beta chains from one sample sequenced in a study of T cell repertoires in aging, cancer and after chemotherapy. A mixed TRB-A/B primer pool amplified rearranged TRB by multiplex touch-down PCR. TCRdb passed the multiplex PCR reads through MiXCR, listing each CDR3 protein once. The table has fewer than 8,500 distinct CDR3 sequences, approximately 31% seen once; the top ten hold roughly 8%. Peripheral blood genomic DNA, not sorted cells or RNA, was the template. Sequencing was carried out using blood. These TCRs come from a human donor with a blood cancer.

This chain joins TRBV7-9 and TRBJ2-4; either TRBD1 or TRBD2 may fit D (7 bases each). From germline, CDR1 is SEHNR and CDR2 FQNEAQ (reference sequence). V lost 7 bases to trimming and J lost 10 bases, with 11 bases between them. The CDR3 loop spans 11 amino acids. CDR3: CASTQGGIQYF. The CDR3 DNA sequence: TGTGCCAGCACCCAGGGGGGGATTCAGTACTTC.

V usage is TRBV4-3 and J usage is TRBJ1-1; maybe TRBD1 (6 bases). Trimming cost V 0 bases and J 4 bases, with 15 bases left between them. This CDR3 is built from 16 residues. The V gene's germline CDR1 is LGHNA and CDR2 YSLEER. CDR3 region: CASSQDGDGGATEAFF. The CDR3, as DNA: TGCGCCAGCAGCCAAGATGGGGACGGGGGGGCCACTGAAGCTTTCTTT.

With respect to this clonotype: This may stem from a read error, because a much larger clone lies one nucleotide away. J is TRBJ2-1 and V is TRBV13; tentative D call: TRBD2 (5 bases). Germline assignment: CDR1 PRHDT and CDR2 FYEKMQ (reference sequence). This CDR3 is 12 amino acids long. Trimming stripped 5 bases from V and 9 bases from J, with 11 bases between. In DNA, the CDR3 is TGTGCCAGCAGCCCCGCGGAGGTTGAGCAGTTCTTC. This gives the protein CASSPAEVEQFF. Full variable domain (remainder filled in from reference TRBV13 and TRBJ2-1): AAGVIQSPRHLIKEKRETATLKCYPIPRHDTVYWYQQGPGQDPQFLISFYEKMQSDKGSIPDRFSAQQFSDYHSELNMSSLELGDSALYFCASSPAEVEQFFGPGTRLTVL.

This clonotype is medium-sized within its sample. CDR3 amino acids: CASSTQGAHNSPLHF. In nucleotides, the CDR3 is TGTGCCAGTAGCACACAGGGGGCGCACAATTCACCCCTCCACTTT. The V gene is TRBV19, the J gene TRBJ1-6, with 9 positions matching TRBD1. This CDR3 is 15 amino acids long. From germline, CDR1 is LNHDA and CDR2 SQIVND (reference sequence). J gave up 7 bases and V 6 bases, and 7 bases lay outside the gene matches. Variable domain in full (rest from reference TRBV19 and TRBJ1-6): DGGITQSPKYLFRKEGQNVTLSCEQNLNHDAMYWYRQDPGQGLRLIYYSQIVNDFQKGDIAEGYSVSREKKESFPLTVTSAQKNPTAFYLCASSTQGAHNSPLHFGNGTRLTVT.

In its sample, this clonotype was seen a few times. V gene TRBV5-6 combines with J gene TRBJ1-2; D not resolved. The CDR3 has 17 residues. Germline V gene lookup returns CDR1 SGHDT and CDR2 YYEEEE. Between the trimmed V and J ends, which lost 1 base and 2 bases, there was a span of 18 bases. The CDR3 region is CASSLSYTIRTNYGYTF. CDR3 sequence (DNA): TGTGCCAGCAGCTTGAGCTATACTATCCGAACAAACTATGGCTACACCTTC.

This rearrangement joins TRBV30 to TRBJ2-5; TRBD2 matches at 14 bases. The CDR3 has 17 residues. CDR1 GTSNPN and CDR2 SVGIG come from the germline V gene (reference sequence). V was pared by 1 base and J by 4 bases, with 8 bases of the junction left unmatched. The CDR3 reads CAWSDPGLAGGRETQYF. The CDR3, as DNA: TGTGCCTGGAGTGACCCCGGACTAGCGGGGGGCCGAGAGACCCAGTACTTC. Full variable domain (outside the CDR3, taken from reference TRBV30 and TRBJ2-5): SQTIHQWPATLVQPVGSPLSLECTVEGTSNPNLYWYRQAAGRGLQLLFYSVGIGQISSEVPQNLSASRPQDRQFILSSKKLLLSDSGFYLCAWSDPGLAGGRETQYFGPGTRLLVL.

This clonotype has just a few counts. The CDR3 reads CASSQTSGGYNEQFF. The CDR3 coding sequence is TGTGCCAGCAGCCAGACTAGCGGGGGGTACAATGAGCAGTTCTTC. The chain combines TRBV6-5 with TRBJ2-1; 13 nucleotides align to TRBD2. Germline values: CDR1 MNHEY, CDR2 SVGAGI. The CDR3 length is 15 residues. V lost 6 bases, J lost 4 bases, and 3 bases stayed unmatched.

In DNA, the CDR3 is TGTGCCAGCAGTTACTCCGGAACCCGCCAAGAGACCCAGTACTTC. This encodes CASSYSGTRQETQYF. The rearrangement links TRBV6-5 to TRBJ2-5, with D unclear. CDR1 and CDR2 from the germline V gene are MNHEY and SVGAGI. V was trimmed by 0 bases and J by 1 base, leaving 9 bases between them. CDR3 length: 15 amino acids.

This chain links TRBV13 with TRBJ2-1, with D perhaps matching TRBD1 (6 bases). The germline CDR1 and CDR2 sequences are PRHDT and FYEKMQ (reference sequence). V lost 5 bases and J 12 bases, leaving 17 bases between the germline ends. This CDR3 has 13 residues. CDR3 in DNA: TGTGCCAGCAGCCCCTATGACGCCAGGGGGCAGTTCTTC. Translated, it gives CASSPYDARGQFF.

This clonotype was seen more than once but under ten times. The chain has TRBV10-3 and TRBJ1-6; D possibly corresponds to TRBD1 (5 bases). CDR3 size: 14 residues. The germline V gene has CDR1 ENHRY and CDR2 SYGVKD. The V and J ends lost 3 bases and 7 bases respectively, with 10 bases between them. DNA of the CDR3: TGTGCCATCAGTGAAAGGCAGGGAAATTCACCCCTCCACTTT. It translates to CAISERQGNSPLHF.

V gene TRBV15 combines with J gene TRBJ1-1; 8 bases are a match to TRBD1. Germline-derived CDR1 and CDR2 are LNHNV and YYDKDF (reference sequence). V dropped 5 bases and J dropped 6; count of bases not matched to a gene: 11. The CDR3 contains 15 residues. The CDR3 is CATSRVTGGWAEAFF. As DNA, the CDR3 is TGTGCCACCAGCCGAGTTACAGGGGGGTGGGCTGAAGCTTTCTTT.

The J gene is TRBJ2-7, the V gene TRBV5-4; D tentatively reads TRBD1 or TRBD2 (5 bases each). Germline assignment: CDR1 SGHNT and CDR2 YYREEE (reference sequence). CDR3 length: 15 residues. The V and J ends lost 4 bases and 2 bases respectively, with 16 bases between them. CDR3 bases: TGTGCCAGCAGCCCCCGCCGGGACGGGGCCTACGAGCAGTACTTC. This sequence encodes CASSPRRDGAYEQYF.

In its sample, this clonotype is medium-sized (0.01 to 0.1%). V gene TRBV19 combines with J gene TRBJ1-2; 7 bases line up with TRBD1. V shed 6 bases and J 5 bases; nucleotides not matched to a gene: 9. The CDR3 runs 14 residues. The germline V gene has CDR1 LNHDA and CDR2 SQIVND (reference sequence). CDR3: CASRPGQIIYGYTF. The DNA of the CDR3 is TGTGCCAGTAGGCCGGGACAGATTATTTATGGCTACACCTTC. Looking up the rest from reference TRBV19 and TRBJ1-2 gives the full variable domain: DGGITQSPKYLFRKEGQNVTLSCEQNLNHDAMYWYRQDPGQGLRLIYYSQIVNDFQKGDIAEGYSVSREKKESFPLTVTSAQKNPTAFYLCASRPGQIIYGYTFGSGTRLTVV.

In DNA, the CDR3 is TGTGCCAGCAGTTTAGCTAGCGGGGGCATCGGGTACCAAGAGACCCAGTACTTC. This gives the protein CASSLASGGIGYQETQYF. V gene TRBV12-3 or TRBV12-4 combines with J gene TRBJ2-5; TRBD2 agrees at 9 bases. Trimming at V came to 0 bases and at J to 0 bases, leaving 8 bases not matched to a gene. The CDR3 totals 18 residues.

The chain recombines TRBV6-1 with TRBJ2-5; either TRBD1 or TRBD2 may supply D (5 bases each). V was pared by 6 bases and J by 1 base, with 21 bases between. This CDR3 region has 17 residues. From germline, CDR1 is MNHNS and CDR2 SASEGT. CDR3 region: CASSPGHPGEIQETQYF. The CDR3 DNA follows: TGTGCCAGCAGCCCTGGACACCCCGGGGAGATCCAAGAGACCCAGTACTTC.

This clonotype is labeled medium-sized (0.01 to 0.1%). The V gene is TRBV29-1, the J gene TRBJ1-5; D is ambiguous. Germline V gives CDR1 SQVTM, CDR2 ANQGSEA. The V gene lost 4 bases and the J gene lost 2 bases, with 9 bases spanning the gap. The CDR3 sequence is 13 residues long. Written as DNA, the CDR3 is TGCAGCGTTGTCGCGTCTGGCAATCAGCCCCAGCATTTT. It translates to CSVVASGNQPQHF. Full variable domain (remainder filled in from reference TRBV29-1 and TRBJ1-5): SAVISQKPSRDICQRGTSLTIQCQVDSQVTMMFWYRQQPGQSLTLIATANQGSEATYESGFVIDKFPISRPNLTFSTLTVSNMSPEDSSIYLCSVVASGNQPQHFGDGTRLSIL.

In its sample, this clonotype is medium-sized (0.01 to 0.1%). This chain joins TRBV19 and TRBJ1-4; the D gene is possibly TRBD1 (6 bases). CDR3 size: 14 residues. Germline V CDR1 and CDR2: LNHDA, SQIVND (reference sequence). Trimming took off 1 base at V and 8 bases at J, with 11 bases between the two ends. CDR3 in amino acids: CASSIGTATEKLFF. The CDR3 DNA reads TGTGCCAGTAGTATAGGGACAGCTACCGAAAAACTGTTTTTT.

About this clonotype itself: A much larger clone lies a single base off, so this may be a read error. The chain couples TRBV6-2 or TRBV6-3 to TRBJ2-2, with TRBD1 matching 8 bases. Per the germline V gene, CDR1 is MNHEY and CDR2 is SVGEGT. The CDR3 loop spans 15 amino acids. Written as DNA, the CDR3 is TGTGCCAGCAGTCGACAGGACAGGGTCACCGGGGGGCTGTTTTTT. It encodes CASSRQDRVTGGLFF.

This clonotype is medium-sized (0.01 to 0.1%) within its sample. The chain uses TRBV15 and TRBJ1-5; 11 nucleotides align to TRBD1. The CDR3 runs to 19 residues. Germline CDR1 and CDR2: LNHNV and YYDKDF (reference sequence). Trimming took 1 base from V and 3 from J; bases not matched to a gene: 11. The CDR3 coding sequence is TGTGCCACCAGCAGAGGAGGACAGGGGGCGAAACTGACCAATCAGCCCCAGCATTTT. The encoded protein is CATSRGGQGAKLTNQPQHF. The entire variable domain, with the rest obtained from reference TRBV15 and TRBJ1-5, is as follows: DAMVIQNPRYQVTQFGKPVTLSCSQTLNHNVMYWYQQKSSQAPKLLFHYYDKDFNNEADTPDNFQSRRPNTSFCFLDIRSPGLGDTAMYLCATSRGGQGAKLTNQPQHFGDGTRLSIL.

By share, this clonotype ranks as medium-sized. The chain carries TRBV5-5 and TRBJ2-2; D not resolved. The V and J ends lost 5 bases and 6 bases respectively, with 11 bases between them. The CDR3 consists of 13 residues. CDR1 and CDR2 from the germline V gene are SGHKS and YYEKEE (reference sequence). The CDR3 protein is CASRFTAAGELFF. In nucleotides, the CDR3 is TGTGCCAGCAGGTTCACGGCAGCCGGGGAGCTGTTTTTT.

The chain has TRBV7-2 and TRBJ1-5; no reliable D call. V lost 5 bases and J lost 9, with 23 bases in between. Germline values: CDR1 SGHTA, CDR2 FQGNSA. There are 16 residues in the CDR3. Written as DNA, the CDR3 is TGTGCCAGCAGCCCCCCGGAGCGAGTGGACGGGCGGCCCCAGCATTTT. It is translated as CASSPPERVDGRPQHF.

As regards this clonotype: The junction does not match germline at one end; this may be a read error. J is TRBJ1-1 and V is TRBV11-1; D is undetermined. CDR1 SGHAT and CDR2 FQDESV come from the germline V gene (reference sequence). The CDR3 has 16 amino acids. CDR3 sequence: CASSVVAGGFNTEAFF. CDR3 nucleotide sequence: TGTGCAAGCAGCGTAGTGGCAGGCGGGTTTAACACTGAAGCTTTCTTT.

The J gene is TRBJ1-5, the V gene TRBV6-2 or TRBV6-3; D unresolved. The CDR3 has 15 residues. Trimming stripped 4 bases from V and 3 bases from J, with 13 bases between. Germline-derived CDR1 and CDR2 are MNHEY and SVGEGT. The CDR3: CASSSVGSYNQPQHF. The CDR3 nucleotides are TGTGCCAGCAGTTCCGTAGGCAGTTACAATCAGCCCCAGCATTTT.

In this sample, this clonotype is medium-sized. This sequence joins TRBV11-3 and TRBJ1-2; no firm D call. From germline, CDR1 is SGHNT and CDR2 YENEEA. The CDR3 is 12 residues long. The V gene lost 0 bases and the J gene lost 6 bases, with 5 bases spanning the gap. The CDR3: CASSLDGHGYTF. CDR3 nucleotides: TGTGCCAGCAGCTTAGATGGGCATGGCTACACCTTC. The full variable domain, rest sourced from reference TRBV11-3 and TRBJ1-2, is EAGVVQSPRYKIIEKKQPVAFWCNPISGHNTLYWYLQNLGQGPELLIRYENEEAVDDSQLPKDRFSAERLKGVDSTLKIQPAELGDSAVYLCASSLDGHGYTFGSGTRLTVV.

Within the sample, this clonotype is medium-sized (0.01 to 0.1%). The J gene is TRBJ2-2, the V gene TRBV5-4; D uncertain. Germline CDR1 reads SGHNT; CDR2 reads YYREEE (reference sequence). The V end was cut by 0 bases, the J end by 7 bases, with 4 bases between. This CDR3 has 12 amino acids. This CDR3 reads CASSLGVGELFF. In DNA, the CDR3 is TGTGCCAGCAGCTTGGGAGTCGGGGAGCTGTTTTTT.

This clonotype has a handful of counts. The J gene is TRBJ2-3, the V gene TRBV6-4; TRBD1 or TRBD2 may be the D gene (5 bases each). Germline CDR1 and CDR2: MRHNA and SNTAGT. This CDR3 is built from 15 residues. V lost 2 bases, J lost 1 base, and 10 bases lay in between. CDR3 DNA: TGTGCCAGCAGTGACCTCCAGGGAGGCACAGATACGCAGTATTTT. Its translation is CASSDLQGGTDTQYF.

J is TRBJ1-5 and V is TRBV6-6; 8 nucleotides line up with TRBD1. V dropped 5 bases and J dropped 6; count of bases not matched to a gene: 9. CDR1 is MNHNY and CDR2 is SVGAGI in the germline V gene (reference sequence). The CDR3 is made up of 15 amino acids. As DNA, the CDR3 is TGTGCCAGCAGTCGGACAGGGCCCTCTTTTCAGCCCCAGCATTTT. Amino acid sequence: CASSRTGPSFQPQHF.